The T cell receptor (beta chain) under discussion was sequenced for a study of blood T cell repertoires in COVID-19. V lost 3 bases to trimming and J lost 3 bases; unmatched junction nucleotides: 6. In germline, CDR1 is DFQATT, CDR2 SNEGSKA (reference sequence). The CDR3 is 14 residues long. Patients in Seattle were enrolled during active infection, then followed longitudinally. The table came from immunoSEQ multiplex PCR; TCRdb's copy has only in-frame clones and leaves some out. The sample has fewer than 300,000 clones, about 85% seen once. Sequenced material: peripheral blood. The chain joins TRBV20-1 to TRBJ2-7; 9 bases align to TRBD2. The clonotype was recovered from a human donor with COVID-19, enrolled during active disease. The donor label of this sample is uncertain. DNA for the CDR3: TGCAGTGCTAGTCGAGGCGGGAGGGACTACGAGCAGTACTTC. Translating it yields CSASRGGRDYEQYF.